This T cell receptor beta chain originates from a study of blood T cell repertoires in COVID-19. Sequencing was performed with immunoSEQ multiplex PCR; in TCRdb, only in-frame clones are kept and a portion is missing. The sample lists 12,000 or so clones; roughly four fifths were seen once. This clone has a single count. The receptor was isolated from a woman aged 55-70 years with acute or convalescent COVID-19. Material for sequencing was peripheral blood.

This CDR3 reads CAWSGLAGALNEQFF. The CDR3 DNA sequence: TGTGCCTGGAGTGGACTAGCGGGGGCCCTAAATGAGCAGTTCTTC. The genes are TRBV30 and TRBJ2-1, with 12 bases that match TRBD2. Germline CDR1 is GTSNPN and CDR2 is SVGIG (reference sequence). J was trimmed by 7 bases and V by 1 base; bases with no gene match: 5. This CDR3 is built from 15 residues.